Shown below are 17 T cell receptor beta chains from a single sample sequenced in a study of human T cells and chemical hapten exposure. The time point denotes: patch test 3, about 24 weeks after DPC sensitization. Treatment here: therapeutic diphenylcyclopropenone sensitization with weekly scalp DPC. TCRdb reprocessed the RACE reads with MiXCR, giving one entry per CDR3 protein. The sample includes tens of thousands of distinct CDR3 sequences, approximately 13% of them seen just once. The sequences come from whole blood, collected in connection with sensitization to the hapten diphenylcyclopropenone (DPC). Receptor source: a man younger than 45 with alopecia areata. Some clones in this sample may be carry-over from other donors' samples.

This clonotype is deemed medium-sized. This chain connects TRBV20-1 to TRBJ1-4; D gene uncertain. V lost 7 bases, J lost 6 bases, and 18 bases lay in between. The germline CDR1 and CDR2 sequences are DFQATT and SNEGSKA (reference sequence). This CDR3 has 14 amino acids. The CDR3 region is CSVRLLEPDEKLFF. The CDR3 DNA follows: TGCAGTGTTCGTCTTTTGGAGCCCGATGAAAAACTGTTTTTT.

The chain uses TRBV5-1 and TRBJ2-7; 10 nucleotides line up with TRBD2. J gave up 0 bases and V 4 bases, and 10 bases lay outside the gene matches. Germline V gives CDR1 SGHRS, CDR2 YFSETQ. CDR3 size: 17 residues. The CDR3 sequence is CASSPDLAGESSYEQYF. In DNA, the CDR3 is TGCGCCAGCAGCCCAGACCTAGCGGGGGAGAGCTCCTACGAGCAGTACTTC.

This clonotype was seen more than once but under ten times. The rearrangement links TRBV12-3 or TRBV12-4 to TRBJ1-3; D may be TRBD1 (5 bases). This CDR3 spans 15 amino acids. With 3 bases removed from V and 4 bases from J, the gap between germline ends came to 13 bases. For the CDR3, the DNA is TGTGCCAGCAGTTTTGGGGCCCTGGCAGGAAACACCATATATTTT. Protein: CASSFGALAGNTIYF.

Only a few counts were recorded for this clonotype. J is TRBJ2-7 and V is TRBV7-8, with D tentatively TRBD1 (5 bases). This CDR3 comprises 15 residues. Trimming left V 5 bases short and J 3 bases short, with 17 bases between. Germline CDR1 SGHVS, CDR2 FQNEAQ. CDR3 DNA: TGTGCCAGCAGCCCCATAGGAGACAGCCGCTACGAGCAGTACTTC. This codes for CASSPIGDSRYEQYF.

This clonotype was counted ten times or more. The chain links TRBV7-2 to TRBJ2-6; D gene ambiguous. V lost 5 bases and J 0 bases, leaving 11 bases between the germline ends. The CDR3 covers 16 residues. CDR1 is SGHTA and CDR2 is FQGNSA in the germline V gene. The CDR3 protein is CASSPVGSSGANVLTF. DNA of the CDR3: TGTGCCAGCAGCCCCGTAGGGTCCTCTGGGGCCAACGTCCTGACTTTC.

On this clonotype itself: A much larger clone sits a single nucleotide away, making a read error possible. This sequence joins TRBV7-8 and TRBJ2-1; D is uncertain. V was pared by 5 bases and J by 6 bases, with 5 bases between. Germline CDR1 SGHVS, CDR2 FQNEAQ. The CDR3 extends over 11 amino acids. The CDR3: CASSPSNEQFF. CDR3 sequence (DNA): TGTGCCAGCAGCCCCTCCAATGAGCAGTTCTTC.

This clonotype was observed at least ten times. This chain connects TRBV28 to TRBJ2-1; 7 bases align to TRBD1. The CDR3 is made up of 15 amino acids. The trim removed 4 bases at V and 5 bases at J, leaving 8 bases unmatched. Looked up from germline, CDR1 is MDHEN and CDR2 is SYDVKM. This CDR3 reads CASSSSLTGHNEQFF. DNA of the CDR3: TGTGCCAGCAGTTCTTCCTTGACAGGGCACAATGAGCAGTTCTTC. Using reference TRBV28 and TRBJ2-1 for the parts outside the CDR3, the full variable domain is DVKVTQSSRYLVKRTGEKVFLECVQDMDHENMFWYRQDPGLGLRLIYFSYDVKMKEKGDIPEGYSVSREKKERFSLILESASTNQTSMYLCASSSSLTGHNEQFFGPGTRLTVL.

The chain is built from TRBV18 and TRBJ2-1; a weak D match, TRBD1 (5 bases). The CDR3 has 13 amino acids. V lost 5 bases and J 8 bases, leaving 13 bases between the germline ends. Germline CDR1 and CDR2: KGHSH and LQKENI. DNA for the CDR3: TGTGCCAGCTCATTTCAACAGGTAGATGAGCAGTTCTTC. Translated: CASSFQQVDEQFF. Looking up the rest from reference TRBV18 and TRBJ2-1 gives the full variable domain: NAGVMQNPRHLVRRRGQEARLRCSPMKGHSHVYWYRQLPEEGLKFMVYLQKENIIDESGMPKERFSAEFPKEGPSILRIQQVVRGDSAAYFCASSFQQVDEQFFGPGTRLTVL.

The chain links TRBV20-1 to TRBJ2-3; TRBD1 is a possible D gene (5 bases). V was cut by 0 bases and J by 4 bases, with 11 bases left in between. This CDR3 comprises 14 residues. Looked up from germline, CDR1 is DFQATT and CDR2 is SNEGSKA (reference sequence). The CDR3 region is CSAREGHGPDTQYF. In DNA form, the CDR3 reads TGCAGTGCTAGAGAAGGACACGGTCCAGATACGCAGTATTTT.

This clonotype was counted many times. The chain links TRBV7-6 to TRBJ2-1; 7 bases align to TRBD2. Germline V lookup: CDR1 SGHVS, CDR2 FNYEAQ. The CDR3 runs to 19 residues. Trimming at V came to 2 bases and at J to 3 bases, leaving 16 bases not matched to a gene. CDR3 DNA sequence: TGTGCCAGCAGCTTAATTGCGGCCTTTCGGGGGGTAGGCTACAATGAGCAGTTCTTC. It yields the protein CASSLIAAFRGVGYNEQFF.

This chain joins TRBV5-1 and TRBJ2-7; D is undetermined. Germline V gives CDR1 SGHRS, CDR2 YFSETQ. CDR3 length equals 11 residues. V was clipped by 0 bases and J by 6 bases, with 4 bases between them. This CDR3 is CASSLEREQYF. In DNA, the CDR3 is TGCGCCAGCAGCTTGGAACGCGAGCAGTACTTC.

This clonotype came up many times. The chain joins TRBV29-1 to TRBJ2-5; D is undetermined. Germline CDR1 reads SQVTM; CDR2 reads ANQGSEA. V dropped 3 bases and J dropped 4 bases, with 15 bases sitting between them. CDR3 size: 14 residues. CDR3 sequence reads: CSVDSWAGTETQYF. The CDR3 DNA is TGCAGCGTTGACTCGTGGGCAGGAACAGAGACCCAGTACTTC.

This clonotype occurred many times. This chain joins TRBV2 and TRBJ1-5; the match to TRBD1 covers 8 bases. Trimming removed 2 bases from V and 1 base from J; junction bases left unmatched: 4. In germline, CDR1 is SNHLY, CDR2 FYNNEI. The CDR3 is 16 amino acids. CDR3 coding DNA: TGTGCCAGCAGTGAACAGGGGGCCCTAAGCAATCAGCCCCAGCATTTT. Translated: CASSEQGALSNQPQHF.

This clonotype was picked up a small number of times. The genes are TRBV2 and TRBJ2-1; D is undetermined. Germline CDR1 SNHLY, CDR2 FYNNEI. V was cut by 3 bases and J by 5 bases, with 11 bases left in between. The CDR3 length is 14 residues. CDR3 DNA sequence: TGTGCCAGCAGTGACGCCGCGTTCAACAATGAGCAGTTCTTC. Its protein product is CASSDAAFNNEQFF.

The chain links TRBV12-3 or TRBV12-4 to TRBJ2-7, with D perhaps TRBD1 (5 bases). V was cut by 3 bases and J by 2 bases, with 11 bases left in between. The CDR3 totals 14 residues. CDR3 DNA: TGTGCCAGCAGTTTGTCCAGGGATGCCTACGAGCAGTACTTC. Amino acid sequence: CASSLSRDAYEQYF.

V and J are TRBV7-8 and TRBJ2-5; no clear D gene. This CDR3 region has 17 residues. The germline V gene has CDR1 SGHVS and CDR2 FQNEAQ. The germline V and J ends were trimmed by 1 base and 2 bases, with 17 bases remaining between them. The CDR3 here is CASSLGWGSYLQETQYF. CDR3 sequence (DNA): TGTGCCAGCAGCTTAGGCTGGGGATCTTACCTTCAAGAGACCCAGTACTTC.

Many counts were recorded for this clonotype. The chain has TRBV29-1 and TRBJ2-5, with D perhaps matching TRBD2 (7 bases). Trimming shortened V by 0 bases and J by 4 bases, and 15 bases separated the two germline ends. This CDR3 contains 15 residues. Germline CDR1 SQVTM, CDR2 ANQGSEA. CDR3 amino acids: CSVEERGGRRETQYF. Written as DNA, the CDR3 is TGCAGCGTTGAAGAAAGGGGGGGAAGGAGAGAGACCCAGTACTTC. Full variable domain (remainder filled in from reference TRBV29-1 and TRBJ2-5): SAVISQKPSRDICQRGTSLTIQCQVDSQVTMMFWYRQQPGQSLTLIATANQGSEATYESGFVIDKFPISRPNLTFSTLTVSNMSPEDSSIYLCSVEERGGRRETQYFGPGTRLLVL.